This TCR beta chain emerged from a study of cytomegalovirus exposure and HLA in healthy donors. Overall study findings and caveats: HLA allele associations emerged for around 16,000 TCR beta sequences in a later analysis, at 0.05 false discovery rate.

Comments on this clone: Its target is unknown.

PCR was performed using 60 Vbeta and 13 Jbeta primers. Here immunoSEQ multiplex PCR was the method, and the copy in TCRdb shows in-frame clones only, minus some. The sample has 200,000 to 250,000 clones; roughly three quarters are singletons. Germline values: CDR1 SGHRS, CDR2 YFSETQ. V was pared by 0 bases and J by 4 bases, with 10 bases between. CDR3 length: 14 residues. Material for sequencing was PBMCs. The source is a man in his fifties in good health and CMV-seronegative. This chain connects TRBV5-1 to TRBJ1-2; D might be TRBD1 (6 bases). The CDR3 here is CASSLVGQTYGYTF. CDR3 coding DNA: TGCGCCAGCAGCTTGGTAGGACAGACCTATGGCTACACCTTC.